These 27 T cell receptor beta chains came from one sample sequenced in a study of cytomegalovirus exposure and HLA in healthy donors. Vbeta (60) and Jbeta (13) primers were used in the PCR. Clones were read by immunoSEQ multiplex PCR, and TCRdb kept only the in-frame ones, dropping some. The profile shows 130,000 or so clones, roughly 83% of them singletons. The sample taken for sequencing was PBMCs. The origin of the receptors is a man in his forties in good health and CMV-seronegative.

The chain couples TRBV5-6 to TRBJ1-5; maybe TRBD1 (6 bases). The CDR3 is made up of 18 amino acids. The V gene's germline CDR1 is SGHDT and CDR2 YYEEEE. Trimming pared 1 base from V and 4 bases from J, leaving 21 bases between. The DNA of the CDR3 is TGTGCCAGCAGCTTGATCTCTTTAAAGGACAGCCCGAATCAGCCCCAGCATTTT. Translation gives CASSLISLKDSPNQPQHF.

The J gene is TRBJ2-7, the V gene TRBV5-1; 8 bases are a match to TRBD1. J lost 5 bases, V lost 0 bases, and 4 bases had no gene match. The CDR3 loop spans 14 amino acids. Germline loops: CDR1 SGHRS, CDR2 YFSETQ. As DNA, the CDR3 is TGCGCCAGCAGCTTGGATGGACAGGGCAACGAGCAGTACTTC. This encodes CASSLDGQGNEQYF.

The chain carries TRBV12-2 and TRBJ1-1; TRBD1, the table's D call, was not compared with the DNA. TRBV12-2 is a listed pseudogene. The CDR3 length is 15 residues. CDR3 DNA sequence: TGTGCAAGTCGCTTACCACAGAACATGAACACTGAAGCTTTCTTT. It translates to CASRLPQNMNTEAFF.

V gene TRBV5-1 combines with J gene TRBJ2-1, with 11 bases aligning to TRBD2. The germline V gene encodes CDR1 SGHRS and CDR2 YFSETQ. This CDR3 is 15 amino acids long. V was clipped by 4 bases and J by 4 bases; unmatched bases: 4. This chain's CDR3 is CASSPGLAEYNEQFF. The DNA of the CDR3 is TGCGCCAGCAGCCCGGGACTAGCGGAGTACAATGAGCAGTTCTTC.

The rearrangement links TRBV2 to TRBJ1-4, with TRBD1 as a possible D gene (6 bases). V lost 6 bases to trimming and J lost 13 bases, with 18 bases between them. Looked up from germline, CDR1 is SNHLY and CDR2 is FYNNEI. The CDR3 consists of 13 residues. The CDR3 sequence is CASSWGTRYGLFF. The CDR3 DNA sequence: TGTGCCAGCAGCTGGGGGACAAGATATGGACTGTTTTTT.

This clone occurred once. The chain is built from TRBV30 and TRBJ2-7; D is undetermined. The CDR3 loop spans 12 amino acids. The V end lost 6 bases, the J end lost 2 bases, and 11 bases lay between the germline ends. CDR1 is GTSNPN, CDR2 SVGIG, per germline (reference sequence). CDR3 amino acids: CACRHTTYEQYF. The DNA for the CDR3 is TGTGCCTGCCGACACACCACCTACGAGCAGTACTTC.

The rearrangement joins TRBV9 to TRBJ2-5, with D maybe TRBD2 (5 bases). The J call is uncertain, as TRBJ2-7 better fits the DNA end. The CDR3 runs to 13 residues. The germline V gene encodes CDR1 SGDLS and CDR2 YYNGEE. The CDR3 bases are TGTGCCAGCAGCGCCGGGGTGGGGTACGAGCAGTACTTC. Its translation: CASSAGVGYEQYF.

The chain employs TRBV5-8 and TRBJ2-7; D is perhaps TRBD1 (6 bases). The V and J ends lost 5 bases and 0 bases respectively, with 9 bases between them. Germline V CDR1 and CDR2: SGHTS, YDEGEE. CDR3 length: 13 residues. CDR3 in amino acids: CASRGTFSYEQYF. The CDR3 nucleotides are TGTGCCAGCAGAGGGACATTCTCCTACGAGCAGTACTTC.

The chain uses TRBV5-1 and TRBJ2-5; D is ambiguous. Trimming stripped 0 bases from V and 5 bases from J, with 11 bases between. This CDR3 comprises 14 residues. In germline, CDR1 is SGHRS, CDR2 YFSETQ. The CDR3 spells CASSLDPTGETQYF. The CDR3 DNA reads TGCGCCAGCAGCTTGGACCCGACCGGGGAGACCCAGTACTTC.

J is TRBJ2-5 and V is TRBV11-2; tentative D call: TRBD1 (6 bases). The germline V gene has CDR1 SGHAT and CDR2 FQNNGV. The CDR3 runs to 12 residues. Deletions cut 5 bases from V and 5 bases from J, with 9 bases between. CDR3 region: CASSLRGETQYF. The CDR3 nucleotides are TGTGCCAGCAGCCTCAGGGGTGAGACCCAGTACTTC.

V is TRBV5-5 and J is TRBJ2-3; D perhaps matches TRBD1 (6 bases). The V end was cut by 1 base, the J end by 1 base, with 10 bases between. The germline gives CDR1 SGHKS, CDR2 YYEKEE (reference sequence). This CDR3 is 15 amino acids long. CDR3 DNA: TGTGCCAGCAGCTTGAGGGCAGGGGGCACAGATACGCAGTATTTT. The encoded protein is CASSLRAGGTDTQYF.

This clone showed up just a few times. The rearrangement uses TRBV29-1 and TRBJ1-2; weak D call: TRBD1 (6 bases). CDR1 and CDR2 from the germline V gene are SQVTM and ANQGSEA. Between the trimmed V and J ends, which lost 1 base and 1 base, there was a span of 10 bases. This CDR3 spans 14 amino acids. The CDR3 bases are TGCAGCGTTGAAGGACAGGCGTTTAACTATGGCTACACCTTC. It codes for CSVEGQAFNYGYTF.

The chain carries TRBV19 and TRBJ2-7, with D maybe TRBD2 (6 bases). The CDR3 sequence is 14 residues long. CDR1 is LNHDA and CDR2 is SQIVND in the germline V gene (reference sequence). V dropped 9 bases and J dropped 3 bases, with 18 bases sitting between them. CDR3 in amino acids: CASSDGGAFYEQYF. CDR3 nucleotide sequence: TGTGCCAGCAGTGACGGAGGGGCCTTCTACGAGCAGTACTTC.

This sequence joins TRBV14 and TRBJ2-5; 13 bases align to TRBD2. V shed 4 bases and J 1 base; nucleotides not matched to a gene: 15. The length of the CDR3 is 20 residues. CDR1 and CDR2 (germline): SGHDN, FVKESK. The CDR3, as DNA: TGTGCCAGCAGCCTAAACTACGGGACTAGCGGGGCGCCACCCCAAGAGACCCAGTACTTC. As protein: CASSLNYGTSGAPPQETQYF.

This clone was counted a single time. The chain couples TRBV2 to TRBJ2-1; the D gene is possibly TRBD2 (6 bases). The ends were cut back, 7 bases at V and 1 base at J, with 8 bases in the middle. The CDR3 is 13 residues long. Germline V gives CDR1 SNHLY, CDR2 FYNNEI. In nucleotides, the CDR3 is TGTGCCAGCACCAGCGGGTCCTACAATGAGCAGTTCTTC. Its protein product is CASTSGSYNEQFF.

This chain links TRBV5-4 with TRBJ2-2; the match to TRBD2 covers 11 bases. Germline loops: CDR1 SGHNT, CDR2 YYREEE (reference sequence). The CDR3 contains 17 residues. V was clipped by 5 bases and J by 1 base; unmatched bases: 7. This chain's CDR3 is CASSSPGLAGNTGELFF. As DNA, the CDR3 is TGTGCCAGCAGTTCCCCAGGACTAGCGGGGAACACCGGGGAGCTGTTTTTT.

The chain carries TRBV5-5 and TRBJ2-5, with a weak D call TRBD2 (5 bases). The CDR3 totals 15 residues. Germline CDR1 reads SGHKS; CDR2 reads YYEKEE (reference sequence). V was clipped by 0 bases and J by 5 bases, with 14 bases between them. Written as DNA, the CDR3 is TGTGCCAGCAGCTTGGAGGACTCCCTCGGGGAGACCCAGTACTTC. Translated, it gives CASSLEDSLGETQYF.

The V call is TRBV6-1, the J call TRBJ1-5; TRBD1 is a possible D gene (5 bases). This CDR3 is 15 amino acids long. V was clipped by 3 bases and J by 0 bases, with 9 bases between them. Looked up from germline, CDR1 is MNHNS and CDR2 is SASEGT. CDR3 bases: TGTGCCAGCAGTGACGTAGACAGTAGCAATCAGCCCCAGCATTTT. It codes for CASSDVDSSNQPQHF.

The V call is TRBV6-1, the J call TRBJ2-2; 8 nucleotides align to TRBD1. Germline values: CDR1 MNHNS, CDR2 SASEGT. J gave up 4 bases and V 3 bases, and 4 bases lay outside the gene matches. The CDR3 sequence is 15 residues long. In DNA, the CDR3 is TGTGCCAGCAGTGACAGGGGGCGTATCACCGGGGAGCTGTTTTTT. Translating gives CASSDRGRITGELFF.

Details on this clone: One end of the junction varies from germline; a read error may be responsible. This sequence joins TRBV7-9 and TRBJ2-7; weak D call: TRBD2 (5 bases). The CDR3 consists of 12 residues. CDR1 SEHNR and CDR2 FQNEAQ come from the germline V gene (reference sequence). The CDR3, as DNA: TGTTCCAGCAGCTTATCGGGGTACGAGCAGTACTTC. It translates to CSSSLSGYEQYF.

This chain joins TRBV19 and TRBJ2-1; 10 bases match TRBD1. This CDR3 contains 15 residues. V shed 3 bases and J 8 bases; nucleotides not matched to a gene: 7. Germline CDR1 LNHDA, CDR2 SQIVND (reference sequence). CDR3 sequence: CASSISRQGAYEQFF. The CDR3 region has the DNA TGTGCCAGTAGTATTTCGAGACAGGGGGCTTATGAGCAGTTCTTC.

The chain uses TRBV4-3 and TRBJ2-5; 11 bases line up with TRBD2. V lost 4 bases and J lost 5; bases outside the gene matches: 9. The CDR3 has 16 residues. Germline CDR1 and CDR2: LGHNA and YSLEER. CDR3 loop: CASSPNSGRAPETQYF. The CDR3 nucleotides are TGCGCCAGCAGCCCCAATAGCGGGAGGGCCCCCGAGACCCAGTACTTC.

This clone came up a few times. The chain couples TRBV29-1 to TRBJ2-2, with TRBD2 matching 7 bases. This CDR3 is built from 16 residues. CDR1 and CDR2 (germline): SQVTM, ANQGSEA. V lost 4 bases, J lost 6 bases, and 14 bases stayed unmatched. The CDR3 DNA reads TGCAGCGTTGTCTTGGCGGGGGTCACCTTTGCCGGGGAGCTGTTTTTT. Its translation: CSVVLAGVTFAGELFF.

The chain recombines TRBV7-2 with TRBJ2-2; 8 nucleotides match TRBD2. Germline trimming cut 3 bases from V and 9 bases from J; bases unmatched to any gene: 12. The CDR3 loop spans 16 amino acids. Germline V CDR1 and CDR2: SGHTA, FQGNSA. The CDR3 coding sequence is TGTGCCAGCAGCTTTGGGCTAGCGGGCCTGGGGAGGGAGCTGTTTTTT. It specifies CASSFGLAGLGRELFF.

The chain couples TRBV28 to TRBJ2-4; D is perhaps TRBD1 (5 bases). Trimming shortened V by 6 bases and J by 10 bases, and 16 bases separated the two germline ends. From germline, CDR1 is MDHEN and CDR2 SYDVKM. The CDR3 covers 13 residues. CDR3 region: CASRERGTMIQYF. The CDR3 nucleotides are TGTGCCAGCAGAGAAAGGGGCACGATGATTCAGTACTTC.

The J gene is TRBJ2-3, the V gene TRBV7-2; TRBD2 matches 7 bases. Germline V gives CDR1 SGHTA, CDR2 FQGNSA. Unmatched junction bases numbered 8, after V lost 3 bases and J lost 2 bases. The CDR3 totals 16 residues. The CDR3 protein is CASSFRNGGDTDTQYF. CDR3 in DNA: TGTGCCAGCAGCTTTAGGAATGGGGGGGACACAGATACGCAGTATTTT.

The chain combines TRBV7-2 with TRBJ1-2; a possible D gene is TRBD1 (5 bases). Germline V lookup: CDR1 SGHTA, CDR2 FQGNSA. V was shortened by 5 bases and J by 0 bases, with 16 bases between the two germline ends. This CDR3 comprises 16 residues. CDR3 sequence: CASSQGGVQTNYGYTF. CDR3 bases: TGTGCCAGCAGCCAAGGAGGGGTACAGACTAACTATGGCTACACCTTC.